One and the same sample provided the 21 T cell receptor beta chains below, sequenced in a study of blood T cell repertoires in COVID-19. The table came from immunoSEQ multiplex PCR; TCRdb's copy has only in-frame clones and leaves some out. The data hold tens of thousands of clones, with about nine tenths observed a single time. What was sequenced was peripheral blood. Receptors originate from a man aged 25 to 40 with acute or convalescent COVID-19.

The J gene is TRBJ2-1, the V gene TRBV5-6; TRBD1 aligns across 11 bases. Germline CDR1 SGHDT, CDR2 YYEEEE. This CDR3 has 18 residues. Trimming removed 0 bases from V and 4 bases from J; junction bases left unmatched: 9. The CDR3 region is CASSLANADRGLYNEQFF. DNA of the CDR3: TGTGCCAGCAGCTTGGCGAACGCGGACAGGGGGCTATACAATGAGCAGTTCTTC.

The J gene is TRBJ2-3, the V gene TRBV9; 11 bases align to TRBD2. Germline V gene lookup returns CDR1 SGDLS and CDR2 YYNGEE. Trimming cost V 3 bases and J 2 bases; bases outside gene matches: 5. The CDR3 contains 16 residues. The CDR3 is CASSEGGLADTDTQYF. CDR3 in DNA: TGTGCCAGCAGCGAGGGGGGACTAGCGGACACAGATACGCAGTATTTT.

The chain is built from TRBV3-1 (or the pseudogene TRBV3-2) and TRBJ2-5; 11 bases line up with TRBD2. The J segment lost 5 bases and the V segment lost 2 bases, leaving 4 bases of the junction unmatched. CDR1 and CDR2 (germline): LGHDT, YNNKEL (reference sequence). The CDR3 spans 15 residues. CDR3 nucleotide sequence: TGTGCCAGCAGCCAAACTAGCGGGAGCTGGGAGACCCAGTACTTC. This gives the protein CASSQTSGSWETQYF.

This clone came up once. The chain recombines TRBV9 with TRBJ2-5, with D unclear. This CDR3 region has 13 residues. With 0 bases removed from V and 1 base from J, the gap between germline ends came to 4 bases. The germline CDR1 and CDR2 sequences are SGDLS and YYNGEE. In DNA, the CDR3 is TGTGCCAGCAGCGTAGCGGGCCAAGAGACCCAGTACTTC. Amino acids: CASSVAGQETQYF.

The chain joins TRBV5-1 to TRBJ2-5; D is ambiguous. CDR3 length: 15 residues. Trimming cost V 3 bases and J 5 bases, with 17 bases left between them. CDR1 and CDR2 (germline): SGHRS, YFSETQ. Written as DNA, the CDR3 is TGCGCCAGCAGCTCTAGAGCCAGTTCCTGGGAGACCCAGTACTTC. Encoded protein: CASSSRASSWETQYF.

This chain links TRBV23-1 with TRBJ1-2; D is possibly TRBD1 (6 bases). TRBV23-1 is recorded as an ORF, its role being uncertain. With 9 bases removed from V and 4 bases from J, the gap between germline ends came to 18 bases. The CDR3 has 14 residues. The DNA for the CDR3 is TGCGCCAGTCTACACAGGGTTACGGGCTATGGCTACACCTTC. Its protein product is CASLHRVTGYGYTF.

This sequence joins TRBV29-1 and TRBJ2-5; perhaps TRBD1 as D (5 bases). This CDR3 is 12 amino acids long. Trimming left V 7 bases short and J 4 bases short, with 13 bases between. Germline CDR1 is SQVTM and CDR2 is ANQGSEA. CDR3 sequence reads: CSAVGVRETQYF. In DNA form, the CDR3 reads TGCAGCGCGGTAGGGGTAAGAGAGACCCAGTACTTC.

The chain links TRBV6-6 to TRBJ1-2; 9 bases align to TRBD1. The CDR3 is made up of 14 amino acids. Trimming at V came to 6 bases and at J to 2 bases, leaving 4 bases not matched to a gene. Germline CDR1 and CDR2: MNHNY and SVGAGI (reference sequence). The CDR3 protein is CASRHGQGNYGYTF. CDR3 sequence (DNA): TGTGCCAGCAGACACGGACAGGGGAACTATGGCTACACCTTC.

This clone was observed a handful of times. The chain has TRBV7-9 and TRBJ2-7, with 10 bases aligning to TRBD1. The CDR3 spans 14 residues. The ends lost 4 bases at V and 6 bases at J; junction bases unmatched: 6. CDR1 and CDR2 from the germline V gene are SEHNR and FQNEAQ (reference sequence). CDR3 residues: CASSSRDRGGEQYF. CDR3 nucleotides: TGTGCCAGCAGCTCCCGGGACAGGGGTGGCGAGCAGTACTTC.

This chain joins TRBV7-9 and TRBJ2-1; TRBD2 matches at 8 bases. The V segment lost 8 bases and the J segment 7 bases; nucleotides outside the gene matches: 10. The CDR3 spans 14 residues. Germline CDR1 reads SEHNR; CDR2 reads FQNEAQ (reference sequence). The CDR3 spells CASAEGGGRNEQFF. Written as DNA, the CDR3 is TGTGCCAGCGCGGAGGGAGGCGGGAGGAATGAGCAGTTCTTC.

CDR3 DNA sequence: TGTGCCAGCAGCCGTACAGGGCCCTATGGCTACACCTTC. Amino acids: CASSRTGPYGYTF. The chain combines TRBV7-2 with TRBJ1-2; possible D gene TRBD1, 6 bases. V gave up 5 bases and J gave up 4 bases, with 11 bases separating them. Germline assignment: CDR1 SGHTA and CDR2 FQGNSA. The CDR3 contains 13 residues.

In nucleotides, the CDR3 is TGCGCCAGCAGCTTGCACCCGGCTCAGGGTGGGCAGACCCAGTACTTC. Amino acid sequence: CASSLHPAQGGQTQYF. The chain recombines TRBV5-1 with TRBJ2-5, with D perhaps matching TRBD1 (5 bases). Germline loops: CDR1 SGHRS, CDR2 YFSETQ. The CDR3 extends over 16 amino acids. V lost 1 base, J lost 6 bases, and 19 bases lay in between.

The CDR3 coding sequence is TGTGCCAGCAGTGACTCCACTAGCGGGGGAGATACGCAGTATTTT. Translating it yields CASSDSTSGGDTQYF. The rearrangement joins TRBV6-4 to TRBJ2-3; 11 bases map to TRBD2. Per the germline V gene, CDR1 is MRHNA and CDR2 is SNTAGT. Losses at the gene ends were 0 bases for V and 5 bases for J; bases not matched to a gene: 1. The CDR3 runs to 15 residues.

The CDR3 here is CASSQDPLAGGPTDTQYF. DNA of the CDR3: TGTGCCAGCAGCCAAGACCCCCTAGCGGGAGGGCCGACAGATACGCAGTATTTT. This chain connects TRBV3-1 (or the pseudogene TRBV3-2) to TRBJ2-3; TRBD2 aligns across 12 bases. The CDR3 spans 18 residues. Germline V gives CDR1 LGHDT, CDR2 YNNKEL (reference sequence). The V and J ends lost 0 bases and 3 bases, in that order; junction bases with no gene match: 7.

CDR3 region: CASKKTGDEKLFF. Here the CDR3 DNA reads TGTGCCAGCAAAAAGACAGGGGATGAAAAACTGTTTTTT. The rearrangement uses TRBV6-5 and TRBJ1-4; TRBD1 matches 8 bases. This CDR3 region has 13 residues. V trimming: 7 bases; J trimming: 6 bases; junction bases outside the gene matches: 4. Germline V gives CDR1 MNHEY, CDR2 SVGAGI.

This CDR3 is CASSQDSGNNEKLFF. CDR3 coding DNA: TGCGCCAGCAGCCAAGACTCGGGGAATAATGAAAAACTGTTTTTT. The V and J genes are TRBV4-3 and TRBJ1-4; no clear D gene. This CDR3 is 15 amino acids long. Germline V gene lookup returns CDR1 LGHNA and CDR2 YSLEER. Trimming removed 0 bases at V and 4 bases at J, with 9 bases between.

The CDR3 DNA reads as TGTGCCAGCAGTTCCCGGGACAGCGTCTCAGATACGCAGTATTTT. Its protein product is CASSSRDSVSDTQYF. This chain uses TRBV27 with TRBJ2-3; TRBD1 matches at 7 bases. The CDR3 spans 15 residues. Germline CDR1 MNHEY, CDR2 SMNVEV (reference sequence). V trimming: 4 bases; J trimming: 4 bases; junction bases outside the gene matches: 8.

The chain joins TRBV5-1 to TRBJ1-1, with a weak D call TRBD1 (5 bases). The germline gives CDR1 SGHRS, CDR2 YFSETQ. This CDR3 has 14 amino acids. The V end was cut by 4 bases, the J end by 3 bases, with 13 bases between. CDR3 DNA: TGCGCCAGCAGCCTCAGACAGACGGACACTGAAGCTTTCTTT. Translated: CASSLRQTDTEAFF.

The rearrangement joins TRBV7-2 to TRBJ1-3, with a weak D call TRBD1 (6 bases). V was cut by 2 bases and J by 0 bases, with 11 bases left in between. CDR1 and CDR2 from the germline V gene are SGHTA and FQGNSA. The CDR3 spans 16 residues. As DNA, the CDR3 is TGTGCCAGCAGCTTACAGGGGCAGAGCTCTGGAAACACCATATATTTT. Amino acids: CASSLQGQSSGNTIYF.

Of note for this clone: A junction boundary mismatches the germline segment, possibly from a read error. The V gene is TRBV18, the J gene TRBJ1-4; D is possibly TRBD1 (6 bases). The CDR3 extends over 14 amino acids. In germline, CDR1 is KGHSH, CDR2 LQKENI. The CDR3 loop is CASSPLGQGEKLFF. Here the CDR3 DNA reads TGTGCCAGCTCTCCACTGGGACAAGGTGAAAAACTGTTTTTT.

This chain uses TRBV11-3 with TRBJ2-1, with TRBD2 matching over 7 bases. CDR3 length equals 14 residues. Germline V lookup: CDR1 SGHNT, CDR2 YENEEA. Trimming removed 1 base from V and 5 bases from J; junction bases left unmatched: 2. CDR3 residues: CASSLASGDNEQFF. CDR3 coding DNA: TGTGCCAGCAGCTTAGCTAGCGGTGACAATGAGCAGTTCTTC.